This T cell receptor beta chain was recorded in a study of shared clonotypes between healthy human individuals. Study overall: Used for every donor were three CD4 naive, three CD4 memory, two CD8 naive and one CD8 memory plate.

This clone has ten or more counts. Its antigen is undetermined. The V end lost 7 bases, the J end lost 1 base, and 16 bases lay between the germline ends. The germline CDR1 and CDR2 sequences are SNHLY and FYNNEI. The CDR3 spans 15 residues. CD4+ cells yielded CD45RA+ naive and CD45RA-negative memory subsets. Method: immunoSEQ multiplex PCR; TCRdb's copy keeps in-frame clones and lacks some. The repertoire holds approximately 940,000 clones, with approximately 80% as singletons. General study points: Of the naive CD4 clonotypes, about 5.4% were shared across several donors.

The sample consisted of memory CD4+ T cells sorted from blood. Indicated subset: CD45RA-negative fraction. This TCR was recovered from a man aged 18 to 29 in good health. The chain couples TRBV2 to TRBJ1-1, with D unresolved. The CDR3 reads CASKTSRVTNTEAFF. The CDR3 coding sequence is TGTGCCAGCAAGACCTCAAGGGTTACGAACACTGAAGCTTTCTTT.